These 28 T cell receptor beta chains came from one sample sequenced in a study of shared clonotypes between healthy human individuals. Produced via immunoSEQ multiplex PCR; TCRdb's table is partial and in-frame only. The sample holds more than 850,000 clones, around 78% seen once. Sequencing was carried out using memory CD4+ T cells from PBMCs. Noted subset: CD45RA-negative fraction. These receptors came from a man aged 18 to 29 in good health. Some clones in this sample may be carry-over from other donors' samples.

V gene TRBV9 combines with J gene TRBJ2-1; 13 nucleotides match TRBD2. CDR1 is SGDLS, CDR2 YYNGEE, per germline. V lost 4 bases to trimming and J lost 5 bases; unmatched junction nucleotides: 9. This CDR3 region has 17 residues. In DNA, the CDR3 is TGTGCCAGCAGCATCTCCGGGACTAGCGGGGTTAACAATGAGCAGTTCTTC. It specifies CASSISGTSGVNNEQFF.

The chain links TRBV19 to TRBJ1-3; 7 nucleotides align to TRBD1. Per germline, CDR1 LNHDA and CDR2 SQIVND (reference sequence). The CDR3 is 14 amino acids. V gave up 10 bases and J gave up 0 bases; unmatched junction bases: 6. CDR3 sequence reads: CATNPGGSGNTIYF. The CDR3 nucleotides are TGTGCCACGAATCCAGGGGGCTCTGGAAACACCATATATTTT.

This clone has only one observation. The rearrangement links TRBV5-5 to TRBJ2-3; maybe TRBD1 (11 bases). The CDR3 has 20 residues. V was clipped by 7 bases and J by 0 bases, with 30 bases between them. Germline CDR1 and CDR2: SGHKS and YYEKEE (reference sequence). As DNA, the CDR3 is TGTGCCAGCGGACTACCGGACAGGGGGCGACTAGCGGGTAGCACAGATACGCAGTATTTT. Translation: CASGLPDRGRLAGSTDTQYF.

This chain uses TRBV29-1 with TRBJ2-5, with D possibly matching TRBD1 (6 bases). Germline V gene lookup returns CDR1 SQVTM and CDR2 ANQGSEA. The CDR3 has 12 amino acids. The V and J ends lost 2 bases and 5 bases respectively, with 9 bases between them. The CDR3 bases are TGCAGCGTTGAACAGGGGAGCGAGACCCAGTACTTC. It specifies CSVEQGSETQYF.

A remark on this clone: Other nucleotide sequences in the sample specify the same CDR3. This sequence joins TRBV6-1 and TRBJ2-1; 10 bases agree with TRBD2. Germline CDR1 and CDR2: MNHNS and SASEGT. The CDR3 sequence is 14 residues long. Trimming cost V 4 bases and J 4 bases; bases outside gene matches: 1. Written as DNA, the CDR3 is TGTGCCAGCAGTGTACTAGCGGGGTACAATGAGCAGTTCTTC. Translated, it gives CASSVLAGYNEQFF.

CDR3 sequence (DNA): TGTGCCAGCAGCTTAAGGCAGGGAAAAAACATTCAGTACTTC. This translates into CASSLRQGKNIQYF. The V gene is TRBV5-6, the J gene TRBJ2-4; a possible D gene is TRBD1 (5 bases). V was pared by 2 bases and J by 4 bases, with 10 bases between. CDR1 and CDR2 (germline): SGHDT, YYEEEE. There are 14 residues in the CDR3.

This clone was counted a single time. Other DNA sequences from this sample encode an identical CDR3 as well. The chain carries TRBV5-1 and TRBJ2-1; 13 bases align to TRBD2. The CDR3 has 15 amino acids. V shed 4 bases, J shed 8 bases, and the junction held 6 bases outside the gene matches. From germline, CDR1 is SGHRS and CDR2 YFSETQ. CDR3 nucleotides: TGCGCCAGCAGCCTAAGGACTAGCGGGAGCGATGAGCAGTTCTTC. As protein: CASSLRTSGSDEQFF.

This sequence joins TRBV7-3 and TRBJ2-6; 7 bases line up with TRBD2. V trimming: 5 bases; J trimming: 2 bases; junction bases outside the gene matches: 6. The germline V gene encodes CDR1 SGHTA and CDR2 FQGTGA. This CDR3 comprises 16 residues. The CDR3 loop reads CASSLLGRAGANVLTF. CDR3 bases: TGTGCCAGCAGCCTCTTAGGGAGGGCTGGGGCCAACGTCCTGACTTTC.

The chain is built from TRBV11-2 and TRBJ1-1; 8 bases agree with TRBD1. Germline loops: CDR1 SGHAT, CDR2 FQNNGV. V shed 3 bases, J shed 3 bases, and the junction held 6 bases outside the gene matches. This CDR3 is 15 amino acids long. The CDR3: CASSFTGGADTEAFF. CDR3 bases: TGTGCCAGCAGCTTTACAGGGGGGGCGGACACTGAAGCTTTCTTT.

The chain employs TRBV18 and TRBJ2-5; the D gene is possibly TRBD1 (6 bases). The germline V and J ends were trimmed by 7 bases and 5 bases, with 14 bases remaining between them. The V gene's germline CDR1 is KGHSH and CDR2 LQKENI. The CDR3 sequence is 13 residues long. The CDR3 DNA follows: TGTGCCAGCTGCACAGGGACACGGGAGACCCAGTACTTC. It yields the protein CASCTGTRETQYF. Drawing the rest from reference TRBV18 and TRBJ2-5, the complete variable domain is NAGVMQNPRHLVRRRGQEARLRCSPMKGHSHVYWYRQLPEEGLKFMVYLQKENIIDESGMPKERFSAEFPKEGPSILRIQQVVRGDSAAYFCASCTGTRETQYFGPGTRLLVL.

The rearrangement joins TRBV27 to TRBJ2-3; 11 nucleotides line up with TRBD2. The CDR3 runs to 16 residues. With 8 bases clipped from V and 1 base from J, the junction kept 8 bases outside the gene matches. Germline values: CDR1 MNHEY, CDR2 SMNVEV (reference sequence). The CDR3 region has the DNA TGTGCCAGCGGACAGGGACTAGCGGAAGGCACAGATACGCAGTATTTT. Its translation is CASGQGLAEGTDTQYF.

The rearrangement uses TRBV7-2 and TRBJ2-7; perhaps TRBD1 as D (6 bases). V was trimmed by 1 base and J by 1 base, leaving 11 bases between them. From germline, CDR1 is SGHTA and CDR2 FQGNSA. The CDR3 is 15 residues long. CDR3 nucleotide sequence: TGTGCCAGCAGCTTAGACAGGGACCCTTCCTACGAGCAGTACTTC. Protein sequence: CASSLDRDPSYEQYF.

The CDR3 coding sequence is TGTGCCAGTGGGGTTAGCAATCAGCCCCAGCATTTT. It encodes CASGVSNQPQHF. J is TRBJ1-5 and V is TRBV6-5; D gene ambiguous. Trimming stripped 9 bases from V and 0 bases from J, with 6 bases between. The CDR3 has 12 residues. Germline-derived CDR1 and CDR2 are MNHEY and SVGAGI.

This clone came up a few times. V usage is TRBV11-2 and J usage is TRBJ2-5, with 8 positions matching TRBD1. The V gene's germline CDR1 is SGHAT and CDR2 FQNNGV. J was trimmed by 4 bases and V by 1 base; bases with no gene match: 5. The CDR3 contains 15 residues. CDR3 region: CASSLGQGARETQYF. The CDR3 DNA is TGTGCCAGCAGCTTAGGTCAGGGGGCGAGAGAGACCCAGTACTTC.

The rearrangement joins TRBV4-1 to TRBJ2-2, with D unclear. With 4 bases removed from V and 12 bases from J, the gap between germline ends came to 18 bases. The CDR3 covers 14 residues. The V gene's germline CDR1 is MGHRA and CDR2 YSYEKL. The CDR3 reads CASSPDPLNGKLFF. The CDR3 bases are TGCGCCAGCAGCCCCGACCCTTTAAACGGCAAGCTGTTTTTT.

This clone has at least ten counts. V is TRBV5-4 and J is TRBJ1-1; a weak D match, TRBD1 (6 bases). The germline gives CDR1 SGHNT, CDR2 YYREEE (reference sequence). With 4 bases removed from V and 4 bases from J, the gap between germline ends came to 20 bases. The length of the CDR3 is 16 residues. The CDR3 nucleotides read TGTGCCAGCAGCCCCAGGGAGGGGGTGGCCGGCACTGAAGCTTTCTTT. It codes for CASSPREGVAGTEAFF. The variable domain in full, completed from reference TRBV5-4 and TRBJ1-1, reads ETGVTQSPTHLIKTRGQQVTLRCSSQSGHNTVSWYQQALGQGPQFIFQYYREEENGRGNFPPRFSGLQFPNYSSELNVNALELDDSALYLCASSPREGVAGTEAFFGQGTRLTVV.

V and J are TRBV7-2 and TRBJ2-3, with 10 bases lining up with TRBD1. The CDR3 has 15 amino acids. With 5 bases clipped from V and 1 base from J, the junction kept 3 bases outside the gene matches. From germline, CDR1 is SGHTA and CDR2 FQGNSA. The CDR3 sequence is CASSRDRGGTDTQYF. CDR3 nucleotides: TGTGCCAGCAGCCGGGACAGGGGTGGCACAGATACGCAGTATTTT.

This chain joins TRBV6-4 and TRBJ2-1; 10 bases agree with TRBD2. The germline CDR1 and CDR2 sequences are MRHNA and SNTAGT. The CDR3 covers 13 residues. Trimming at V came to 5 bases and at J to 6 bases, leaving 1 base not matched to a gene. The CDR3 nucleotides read TGTGCCAGCAGTAGCGGGAGGGGCAATGAGCAGTTCTTC. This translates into CASSSGRGNEQFF.

The CDR3 reads CASSPPGGLGANVLTF. CDR3 nucleotide sequence: TGTGCCAGCAGCCCCCCGGGAGGGCTCGGGGCCAACGTCCTGACTTTC. The rearrangement uses TRBV7-3 and TRBJ2-6; TRBD2 agrees at 8 bases. Germline V gene data show CDR1 as SGHTA and CDR2 as FQGTGA. The V gene end was trimmed by 5 bases and the J gene end by 4 bases; junction bases not matched to a gene: 7. This CDR3 is built from 16 residues.

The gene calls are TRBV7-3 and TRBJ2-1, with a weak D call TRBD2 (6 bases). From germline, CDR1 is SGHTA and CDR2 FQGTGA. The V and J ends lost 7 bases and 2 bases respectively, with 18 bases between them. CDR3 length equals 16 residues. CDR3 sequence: CASTVRSSGAYNEQFF. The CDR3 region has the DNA TGTGCCAGCACTGTAAGGAGTAGCGGTGCCTACAATGAGCAGTTCTTC.

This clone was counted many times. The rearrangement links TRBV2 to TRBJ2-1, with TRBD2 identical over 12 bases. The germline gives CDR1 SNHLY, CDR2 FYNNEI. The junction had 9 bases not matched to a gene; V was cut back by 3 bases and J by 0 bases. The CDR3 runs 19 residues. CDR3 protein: CASSESPSGRESSYNEQFF. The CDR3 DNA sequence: TGTGCCAGCAGTGAGTCTCCTAGCGGGAGGGAAAGCTCCTACAATGAGCAGTTCTTC.

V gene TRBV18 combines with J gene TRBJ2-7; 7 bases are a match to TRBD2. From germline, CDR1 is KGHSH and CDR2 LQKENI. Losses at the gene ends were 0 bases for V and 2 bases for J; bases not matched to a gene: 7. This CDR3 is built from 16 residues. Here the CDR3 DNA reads TGTGCCAGCTCACCACCCCAAGGGACTACCACCTACGAGCAGTACTTC. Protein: CASSPPQGTTTYEQYF. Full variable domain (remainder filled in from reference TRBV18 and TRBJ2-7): NAGVMQNPRHLVRRRGQEARLRCSPMKGHSHVYWYRQLPEEGLKFMVYLQKENIIDESGMPKERFSAEFPKEGPSILRIQQVVRGDSAAYFCASSPPQGTTTYEQYFGPGTRLTVT.

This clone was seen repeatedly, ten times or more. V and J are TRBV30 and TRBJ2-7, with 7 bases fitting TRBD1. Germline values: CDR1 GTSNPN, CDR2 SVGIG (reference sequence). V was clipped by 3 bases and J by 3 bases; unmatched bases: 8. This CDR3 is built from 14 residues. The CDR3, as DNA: TGTGCCTGGAGGCTACTCGACAGGGTCTACGAGCAGTACTTC. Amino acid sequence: CAWRLLDRVYEQYF.

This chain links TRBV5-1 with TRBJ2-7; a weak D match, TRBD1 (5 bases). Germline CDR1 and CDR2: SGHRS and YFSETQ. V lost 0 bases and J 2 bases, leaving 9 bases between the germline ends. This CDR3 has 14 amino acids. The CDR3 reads CASSLVTDTYEQYF. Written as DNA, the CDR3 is TGCGCCAGCAGCTTGGTTACGGACACCTACGAGCAGTACTTC.

The CDR3: CASSVAGGAPFEKLFF. CDR3 DNA sequence: TGTGCCAGCAGCGTAGCCGGCGGGGCCCCTTTTGAGAAACTGTTTTTT. This chain joins TRBV9 and TRBJ1-4; a possible D gene is TRBD1 (5 bases). The germline gives CDR1 SGDLS, CDR2 YYNGEE. The CDR3 contains 16 residues. V lost 0 bases to trimming and J lost 11 bases, with 20 bases between them.

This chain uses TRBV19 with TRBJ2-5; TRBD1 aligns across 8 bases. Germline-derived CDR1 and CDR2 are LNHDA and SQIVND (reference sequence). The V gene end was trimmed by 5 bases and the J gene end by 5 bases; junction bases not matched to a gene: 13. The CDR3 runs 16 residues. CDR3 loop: CASSSPSGGTLETQYF. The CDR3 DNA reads TGTGCCAGTAGTTCCCCGTCAGGGGGCACTCTGGAGACCCAGTACTTC.

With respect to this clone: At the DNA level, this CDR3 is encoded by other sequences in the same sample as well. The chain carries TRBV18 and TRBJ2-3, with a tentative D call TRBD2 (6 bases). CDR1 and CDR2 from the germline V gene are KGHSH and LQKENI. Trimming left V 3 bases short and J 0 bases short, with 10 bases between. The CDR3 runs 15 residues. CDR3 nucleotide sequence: TGTGCCAGCTCACCGCCGGGACTTAGCACAGATACGCAGTATTTT. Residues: CASSPPGLSTDTQYF.

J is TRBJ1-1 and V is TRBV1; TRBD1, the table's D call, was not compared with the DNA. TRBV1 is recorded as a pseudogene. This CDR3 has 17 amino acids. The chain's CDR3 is CTSSQDIDGRVVTEAFF. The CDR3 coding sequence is TGCACCAGCAGCCAAGATATTGATGGCAGGGTGGTAACTGAAGCTTTCTTT.